Listed here is a single TCR beta chain. The V end was cut by 2 bases, the J end by 6 bases, with 11 bases between. Per the germline V gene, CDR1 is SGHDN and CDR2 is FVKESK. The CDR3 totals 13 residues. Profiled with immunoSEQ multiplex PCR; TCRdb holds only in-frame clones, not every one. This repertoire shows approximately 74,000 clones, approximately 92% found once; its top ten account for under 3%. This entry belongs to a study of T cell changes during pregnancy in multiple sclerosis. The sample was peripheral blood, taken before pregnancy. The clonotype originates from a female donor with multiple sclerosis, enrolled in a pregnancy study. The rearrangement uses TRBV14 and TRBJ2-7; D possibly corresponds to TRBD2 (5 bases). CDR3 region: CASSQLPSREQYF. CDR3 sequence (DNA): TGTGCCAGCAGCCAACTGCCTAGCCGCGAGCAGTACTTC.